The present TCR beta chain was sequenced within a study of blood T cell repertoires in COVID-19. Study background: Both acute and convalescent COVID-19 samples were obtained from the United States, Italy and Spain.

Data came from immunoSEQ multiplex PCR; TCRdb stores just in-frame clones and leaves some out. This table holds 200,000 to 250,000 clones, about four fifths found once. V was clipped by 6 bases and J by 5 bases, with 19 bases between them. The CDR3 length is 15 residues. Germline V gives CDR1 WSHSY, CDR2 SAAADI. All enrollees were about 18 to 89 years old and from roughly 26 US areas. The chain carries TRBV10-2 and TRBJ1-2, with D maybe TRBD1 (6 bases). Input material: PBMCs or T cells enriched from blood (not recorded which). This receptor was obtained from a woman aged 50 to 60 who had been exposed to COVID-19. CDR3: CASRPIGQPEYGYTF. In nucleotides, the CDR3 is TGCGCCAGCAGACCGATCGGACAGCCAGAGTATGGCTACACCTTC.